The 14 T cell receptor beta chains below were found in one sample sequenced in a study of TIL therapy for anti-PD-1-resistant metastatic lung cancer. This was the immunoSEQ v3 assay. Sequenced by immunoSEQ multiplex PCR; TCRdb stores in-frame clones only, minus some. The sample shows about 49,000 clones, 70% to 85% of them seen only once. Specified time point: pre-treatment sample, taken before nivolumab and TIL therapy. The starting material was blood, obtained at baseline. All receptors derive from a man in his sixties or seventies with non-small cell lung cancer.

The rearrangement joins TRBV27 to TRBJ2-3; D not resolved. Germline V gives CDR1 MNHEY, CDR2 SMNVEV (reference sequence). V was pared by 3 bases and J by 0 bases, with 7 bases between. CDR3 size: 14 residues. The chain's CDR3 is CASSFWDSTDTQYF. CDR3 coding DNA: TGTGCCAGCAGTTTTTGGGATAGCACAGATACGCAGTATTTT.

V gene TRBV14 combines with J gene TRBJ1-2; 7 bases align to TRBD1. The trim removed 5 bases at V and 3 bases at J, leaving 6 bases unmatched. Per the germline V gene, CDR1 is SGHDN and CDR2 is FVKESK. CDR3 length: 14 residues. The CDR3 coding sequence is TGTGCCAGCAGCAGAGGGGGCGCGTACTATGGCTACACCTTC. Its protein is CASSRGGAYYGYTF. The variable domain in full, with the rest retrieved from reference TRBV14 and TRBJ1-2, is EAGVTQFPSHSVIEKGQTVTLRCDPISGHDNLYWYRRVMGKEIKFLLHFVKESKQDESGMPNNRFLAERTGGTYSTLKVQPAELEDSGVYFCASSRGGAYYGYTFGSGTRLTVV.

This chain links TRBV5-1 with TRBJ1-1; D unclear. Germline CDR1 reads SGHRS; CDR2 reads YFSETQ. The ends were cut back, 0 bases at V and 9 bases at J, with 9 bases in the middle. The CDR3 has 12 amino acids. In DNA, the CDR3 is TGCGCCAGCAGCTTGGAAAGTTCGAAAGCTTTCTTT. Protein: CASSLESSKAFF.

The J gene is TRBJ2-7, the V gene TRBV27, with a weak D call TRBD2 (6 bases). The germline CDR1 and CDR2 sequences are MNHEY and SMNVEV (reference sequence). The length of the CDR3 is 16 residues. The ends were cut back, 2 bases at V and 0 bases at J, with 14 bases in the middle. In DNA, the CDR3 is TGTGCCAGCAGTTTAAGGGGCGGGATCATCTCCTACGAGCAGTACTTC. It is translated as CASSLRGGIISYEQYF.

This chain uses TRBV6-5 with TRBJ2-1; 13 bases are shared with TRBD2. Germline lookup yields CDR1 MNHEY and CDR2 SVGAGI. This CDR3 contains 14 residues. With 9 bases clipped from V and 6 bases from J, the junction kept 5 bases outside the gene matches. CDR3 coding DNA: TGTGCCAGTTACGGACTAGCGGGAGCCAATGAGCAGTTCTTC. Its translation: CASYGLAGANEQFF.

The DNA of the CDR3 is TGCGCCAGCAGCTTCGCGGGCCCGGACACCGGGGAGCTGTTTTTT. Amino acids: CASSFAGPDTGELFF. The J gene is TRBJ2-2, the V gene TRBV5-1; TRBD2 might be the D (5 bases). The CDR3 runs to 15 residues. CDR1 and CDR2 from the germline V gene are SGHRS and YFSETQ. V lost 2 bases to trimming and J lost 3 bases, with 11 bases between them.

The chain couples TRBV6-5 to TRBJ2-7; D perhaps matches TRBD2 (6 bases). The germline V and J ends were trimmed by 8 bases and 4 bases, with 9 bases remaining between them. CDR1 is MNHEY, CDR2 SVGAGI, per germline. CDR3 length: 11 residues. CDR3 region: CASRREYEQYF. CDR3 sequence (DNA): TGTGCCAGCCGGAGGGAATACGAGCAGTACTTC.

The chain joins TRBV6-5 to TRBJ2-3; D uncertain. V lost 10 bases and J 4 bases, leaving 9 bases between the germline ends. Germline V gene sequence: CDR1 MNHEY, CDR2 SVGAGI. The CDR3 runs to 11 residues. CDR3 DNA sequence: TGTGCCACAATGAACGCAGATACGCAGTATTTT. The encoded protein is CATMNADTQYF.

This rearrangement joins TRBV6-1 to TRBJ2-7; D not certain. Germline CDR1 and CDR2: MNHNS and SASEGT. V shed 2 bases and J shed 2 bases, with 16 bases lying between them. This CDR3 is 16 amino acids long. The CDR3 reads CASSEWWGILTYEQYF. The CDR3 nucleotides read TGTGCCAGCAGTGAATGGTGGGGAATATTAACCTACGAGCAGTACTTC.

In regard to this clone: This CDR3 is also generated by other DNA sequences in the sample. V is TRBV5-1 and J is TRBJ2-2; D gene ambiguous. Trimming left V 2 bases short and J 1 base short, with 6 bases between. This CDR3 is 14 amino acids long. Germline V CDR1 and CDR2: SGHRS, YFSETQ. CDR3 amino acids: CASSFSGNTGELFF. The CDR3 region has the DNA TGCGCCAGCAGCTTTTCGGGGAACACCGGGGAGCTGTTTTTT.

The rearrangement uses TRBV6-4 and TRBJ2-5; possible D gene TRBD1, 6 bases. CDR1 is MRHNA and CDR2 is SNTAGT in the germline V gene. V lost 5 bases to trimming and J lost 5 bases, with 24 bases between them. The CDR3 sequence is 17 residues long. The CDR3, as DNA: TGTGCCAGCAGTCCACTGCTGGGCAGGGGATGGGTGGAGACCCAGTACTTC. Its protein product is CASSPLLGRGWVETQYF.

The gene calls are TRBV2 and TRBJ2-5, with D perhaps given as TRBD1 or TRBD2 (6 bases each). Germline V gene sequence: CDR1 SNHLY, CDR2 FYNNEI. The CDR3 covers 16 residues. With 0 bases removed from V and 4 bases from J, the gap between germline ends came to 15 bases. The CDR3 DNA sequence: TGTGCCAGCAGTGAAGCGGGGGCGGGACGGGGAGAGACCCAGTACTTC. It encodes CASSEAGAGRGETQYF.

The chain recombines TRBV7-9 with TRBJ2-2, with 7 bases lining up with TRBD1. J was trimmed by 0 bases and V by 5 bases; bases with no gene match: 15. Germline V gene lookup returns CDR1 SEHNR and CDR2 FQNEAQ (reference sequence). The CDR3 is 19 residues long. CDR3 residues: CASSGIDRVQLTNTGELFF. DNA for the CDR3: TGTGCCAGCAGCGGTATAGACAGGGTCCAGTTAACGAACACCGGGGAGCTGTTTTTT.

This chain joins TRBV4-2 and TRBJ2-5; 7 bases are a match to TRBD2. Germline loops: CDR1 LGHNA, CDR2 YNFKEQ. The CDR3 totals 15 residues. V dropped 0 bases and J dropped 0; count of bases not matched to a gene: 1. The CDR3: CASSQDGLDQETQYF. The CDR3, as DNA: TGTGCCAGCAGCCAAGATGGACTAGACCAAGAGACCCAGTACTTC.